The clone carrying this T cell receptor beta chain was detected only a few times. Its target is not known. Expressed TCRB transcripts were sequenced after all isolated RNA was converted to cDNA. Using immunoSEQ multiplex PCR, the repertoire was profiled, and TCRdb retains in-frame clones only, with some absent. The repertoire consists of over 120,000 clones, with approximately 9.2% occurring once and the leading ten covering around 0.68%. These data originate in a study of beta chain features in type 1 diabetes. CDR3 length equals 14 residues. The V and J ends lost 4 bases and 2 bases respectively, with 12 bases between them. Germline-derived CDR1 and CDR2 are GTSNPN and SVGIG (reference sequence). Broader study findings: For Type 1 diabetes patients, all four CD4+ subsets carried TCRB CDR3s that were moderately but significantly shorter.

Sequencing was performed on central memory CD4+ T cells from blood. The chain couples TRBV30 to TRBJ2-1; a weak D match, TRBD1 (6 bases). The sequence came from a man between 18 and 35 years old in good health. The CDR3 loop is CAWTGEVPYNEQFF. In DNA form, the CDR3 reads TGTGCCTGGACAGGGGAAGTTCCCTACAATGAGCAGTTCTTC.